These T cell receptor beta chains were read from a single sample in a study of Tregs in tolerant kidney transplant recipients. Assay: immunoSEQ multiplex PCR; the TCRdb copy retains only in-frame clones and omits some. Counted here are 80,000 to 90,000 clones, roughly 92% occurring once; the ten biggest clones make up 4.7%. Material: CD8+ T cells from blood. All receptors derive from a human donor in good health. Both conserved end residues are part of each CDR3. The D gene is left open where the match is weak. Only part of the rows carry a size: once, few, many, or a class if the clone is expanded.

V gene	J gene	CDR3 length	D gene	clone size	CDR3 protein	CDR3 DNA
TRBV29-1	TRBJ2-7	12	-	few	CSVASGAYEQYF	TGCAGCGTTGCATCAGGGGCGTACGAGCAGTACTTC
TRBV2	TRBJ2-2	15	TRBD1	-	CASSRTGGRTGELFF	TGTGCCAGCAGCCGGACAGGGGGAAGGACCGGGGAGCTGTTTTTT
TRBV5-4	TRBJ2-7	12	TRBD2	-	CASSAGGREEYF	TGTGCCAGCAGCGCTGGAGGGCGGGAGGAGTACTTC
TRBV5-4	TRBJ2-5	14	-	-	CASSLSWGQETQYF	TGTGCCAGCAGCTTAAGTTGGGGTCAAGAGACCCAGTACTTC
TRBV7-8	TRBJ1-1	16	-	-	CASSRGRGGANTEAFF	TGTGCCAGCAGCCGCGGCAGGGGTGGGGCGAACACTGAAGCTTTCTTT
TRBV9	TRBJ2-3	15	-	-	CASSVGAPLTDTQYF	TGTGCCAGCAGCGTAGGAGCTCCGCTTACAGATACGCAGTATTTT
TRBV9	TRBJ1-1	14	-	-	CASSVEMVNTEAFF	TGTGCCAGCAGCGTAGAAATGGTCAACACTGAAGCTTTCTTT
TRBV7-9	TRBJ1-2	15	-	-	CASSLGRTPSYGYTF	TGTGCCAGCAGCTTAGGACGGACCCCCAGCTATGGCTACACCTTC
TRBV4-1	TRBJ2-1	15	-	-	CASSQSAPGLNEQFF	TGCGCCAGCAGCCAGTCAGCTCCGGGACTCAATGAGCAGTTCTTC
TRBV15	TRBJ1-1	17	-	-	CATSRDKEGWRNTEAFF	TGTGCCACCAGCAGAGATAAGGAGGGTTGGAGGAACACTGAAGCTTTCTTT
TRBV10-3	TRBJ2-7	13	TRBD1	-	CAISGDRAYEQYF	TGTGCCATCAGTGGGGACAGGGCGTACGAGCAGTACTTC
TRBV21-1	TRBJ1-5	18	-	-	CASSRHKWGACRNQPQHF	TGTGCCAGCAGCCGCCACAAGTGGGGGGCTTGTAGAAATCAGCCCCAGCATTTT
TRBV11-3	TRBJ2-3	12	-	-	CASSLGGGTQYF	TGTGCCAGCAGCTTAGGTGGAGGTACGCAGTATTTT
TRBV27	TRBJ1-1	16	-	-	CASTPSAGHFTTEAFF	TGTGCCAGCACCCCAAGTGCAGGGCATTTTACTACTGAAGCTTTCTTT
TRBV7-9	TRBJ2-6	15	TRBD1	-	CASSFGQGQANVLTF	TGTGCCAGCAGCTTCGGACAGGGCCAAGCCAACGTCCTGACTTTC
TRBV19	TRBJ2-7	15	TRBD1	-	CASRPRGKIYYEQYF	TGTGCCAGTCGTCCCAGGGGGAAAATTTACTACGAGCAGTACTTC
TRBV5-8	TRBJ1-1	15	TRBD1	-	CASSLGTGSSTEAFF	TGTGCCAGCAGCTTGGGGACAGGGAGTTCCACTGAAGCTTTCTTT
TRBV7-9	TRBJ2-5	13	TRBD2	-	CASSPAGEETQYF	TGTGCCAGCAGCCCTGCGGGGGAAGAGACCCAGTACTTC
TRBV6-6	TRBJ2-7	16	-	-	CASSYAWGAQPYEQYF	TGTGCCAGCAGTTACGCGTGGGGTGCCCAACCCTACGAGCAGTACTTC
TRBV29-1	TRBJ2-3	16	-	-	CSVEDVGGSSTDTQYF	TGCAGCGTTGAAGACGTTGGGGGAAGCTCCACAGATACGCAGTATTTT
TRBV2	TRBJ2-7	15	TRBD2	-	CASSELLAASYEQYF	TGTGCCAGCAGTGAATTACTAGCGGCCTCCTACGAGCAGTACTTC
TRBV4-1	TRBJ2-7	16	TRBD2	-	CASSQVLTSGSYGQYF	TGCGCCAGCAGCCAAGTTCTAACTAGCGGTTCCTACGGGCAGTACTTC
TRBV7-9	TRBJ1-1	17	TRBD1	once	CASSLGDRERMNTEAFF	TGTGCCAGCAGCTTAGGGGACAGGGAGCGGATGAACACTGAAGCTTTCTTT
TRBV6-4	TRBJ2-1	13	-	few	CASSDTSNHEQFF	TGTGCCAGCAGTGACACCAGCAATCATGAGCAGTTCTTC
TRBV11-2	TRBJ2-4	17	-	-	CASSLNGQNLAKNIQYF	TGTGCCAGCAGCTTGAATGGTCAGAACCTAGCCAAAAACATTCAGTACTTC
TRBV6-1	TRBJ2-7	14	TRBD1	-	CASALPGGAGEQYF	TGTGCCAGCGCCCTCCCAGGGGGCGCGGGGGAGCAGTACTTC
TRBV19	TRBJ2-7	14	-	-	CASTLSHEGYEQYF	TGTGCCAGTACCCTATCCCATGAGGGCTACGAGCAGTACTTC
TRBV6-1	TRBJ2-1	15	-	-	CASSLDSASYNEQFF	TGTGCCAGCAGTTTGGACAGCGCCTCCTACAATGAGCAGTTCTTC
TRBV6-1	TRBJ2-5	14	-	once	CASSDRVLRETQYF	TGTGCCAGCAGTGACAGGGTGTTGAGGGAGACCCAGTACTTC
TRBV27	TRBJ1-5	17	-	-	CASSPPGGGAGNQPQHF	TGTGCCAGCAGTCCCCCCGGGGGGGGAGCTGGCAATCAGCCCCAGCATTTT
TRBV4-1	TRBJ2-3	14	-	-	CASSQAGWPDTQYF	TGCGCCAGCAGCCAAGCAGGGTGGCCAGATACGCAGTATTTT
TRBV9	TRBJ2-5	17	-	-	CASSVNRGGGFRETQYF	TGTGCCAGCAGCGTAAATCGTGGGGGGGGCTTTAGAGAGACCCAGTACTTC
TRBV2	TRBJ2-1	13	TRBD2	-	CASRAPGLHEQFF	TGTGCCAGCAGGGCACCGGGACTACATGAGCAGTTCTTC
TRBV7-8	TRBJ2-1	14	TRBD2	-	CASTPSGMVNEQFF	TGTGCCAGCACCCCTAGCGGGATGGTGAATGAGCAGTTCTTC
TRBV7-9	TRBJ1-1	12	-	-	CASSFPGSKAFF	TGTGCCAGCAGCTTTCCGGGGTCTAAAGCTTTCTTT
TRBV7-9	TRBJ2-2	16	TRBD1	once	CASSFPDREITGELFF	TGTGCCAGCAGCTTTCCGGACAGGGAAATCACCGGGGAGCTGTTTTTT